This T cell receptor (beta chain) appears in the sequencing data of a study of OX40 agonist ivuxolimab in advanced cancers. At the level of the study: Three patients, one with hepatocellular carcinoma and two with cutaneous melanoma, responded partially.

The method was immunoSEQ multiplex PCR; TCRdb's version includes in-frame clones alone and lacks a portion of them. The repertoire holds some 77,000 clones, over 85% seen once, with 4% to 5.5% in the top ten. The V gene's germline CDR1 is LNHDA and CDR2 SQIVND (reference sequence). CDR3 size: 14 residues. The V gene end was trimmed by 3 bases and the J gene end by 5 bases; junction bases not matched to a gene: 6. If patients had autoimmune disease history or systemic immunosuppression, they were excluded. The chain recombines TRBV19 with TRBJ1-2; TRBD1 matches 7 bases. The material sequenced was CD4+ or CD8+ T cells sorted from blood, taken in a trial of the OX40 agonist ivuxolimab. This TCR was recovered from an adult with an advanced solid tumor such as melanoma, head and neck, liver or kidney cancer. The CDR3 region is CASSMGQPGYGYTF. The CDR3 DNA reads TGTGCCAGTAGTATGGGACAGCCTGGGTATGGCTACACCTTC.